This is a list of T cell receptor beta chains from one sample in a study of blood T cell repertoires in COVID-19. Sequencing used immunoSEQ multiplex PCR; TCRdb keeps in-frame clones, though not all of them. The sample contains tens of thousands of clones, about 88% of which appear only once. Input material: peripheral blood. These receptors were taken from a man aged 80 or over with acute or convalescent COVID-19. Both conserved end residues are part of each CDR3. D genes are given only for firm matches. Clone size appears in some rows only: once, few, many, or a class for an expanded clone.

cdr3_nt | cdr3_aa | v_call | d_call | clone_size | j_call
TGTGCCAGCAGCCAAGATCAGTTTTTAGAGCGGGAGCACTACAATGAGCAGTTCTTC | CASSQDQFLEREHYNEQFF | TRBV14 | TRBD2 | NA | TRBJ2-1
TGTGCCAGCTCACCCGGTACAGGAAGTCGCACTGAAGCTTTCTTT | CASSPGTGSRTEAFF | TRBV18 | NA | NA | TRBJ1-1
TGCGCCAGCAGCTCGGGACAGGGGAACACCGGGGAGCTGTTTTTT | CASSSGQGNTGELFF | TRBV5-1 | TRBD1 | once | TRBJ2-2
TGTGCCAGCAGCTTGGAAGTTACAGGGGATGGAAACACCATATATTTT | CASSLEVTGDGNTIYF | TRBV5-5 | TRBD1 | once | TRBJ1-3
TGCGCCAGCAGCCAAGTTCTAGCGGCGAACCACGAGCAGTACTTC | CASSQVLAANHEQYF | TRBV4-1 | TRBD2 | few | TRBJ2-7
TGTGCCAGCAGCTTAGTGGTCGGGGGCACCGGGGAGCTGTTTTTT | CASSLVVGGTGELFF | TRBV7-2 | NA | NA | TRBJ2-2
TGTGCCAGCAGCGTAAACCAGGGGAACACTGAAGCTTTCTTT | CASSVNQGNTEAFF | TRBV9 | NA | NA | TRBJ1-1
TGTGCCAGCAGCCCCGGTCAGGGGCAGGCAGATACGCAGTATTTT | CASSPGQGQADTQYF | TRBV4-2 | NA | NA | TRBJ2-3
TGTGCCAGCAGCGTAGGGGGGCCCTCCTACAATGAGCAGTTCTTC | CASSVGGPSYNEQFF | TRBV9 | NA | NA | TRBJ2-1
TGTGCCAGCAGCTTAGAGGAGGGGCTCTACAATGAGCAGTTCTTC | CASSLEEGLYNEQFF | TRBV7-8 | NA | few | TRBJ2-1
TGCAGCGTTGAACGGGAGGGGGCCGGCTACACCTTC | CSVEREGAGYTF | TRBV29-1 | TRBD1 | NA | TRBJ1-2
TGTGCCAGCAGTTTGGGGACACTCTGGGGTAACACCATATATTTT | CASSLGTLWGNTIYF | TRBV28 | NA | NA | TRBJ1-3
TGTGCCAGCAGTCGCGGGGGGGTTAACACTGAAGCTTTCTTT | CASSRGGVNTEAFF | TRBV27 | NA | NA | TRBJ1-1